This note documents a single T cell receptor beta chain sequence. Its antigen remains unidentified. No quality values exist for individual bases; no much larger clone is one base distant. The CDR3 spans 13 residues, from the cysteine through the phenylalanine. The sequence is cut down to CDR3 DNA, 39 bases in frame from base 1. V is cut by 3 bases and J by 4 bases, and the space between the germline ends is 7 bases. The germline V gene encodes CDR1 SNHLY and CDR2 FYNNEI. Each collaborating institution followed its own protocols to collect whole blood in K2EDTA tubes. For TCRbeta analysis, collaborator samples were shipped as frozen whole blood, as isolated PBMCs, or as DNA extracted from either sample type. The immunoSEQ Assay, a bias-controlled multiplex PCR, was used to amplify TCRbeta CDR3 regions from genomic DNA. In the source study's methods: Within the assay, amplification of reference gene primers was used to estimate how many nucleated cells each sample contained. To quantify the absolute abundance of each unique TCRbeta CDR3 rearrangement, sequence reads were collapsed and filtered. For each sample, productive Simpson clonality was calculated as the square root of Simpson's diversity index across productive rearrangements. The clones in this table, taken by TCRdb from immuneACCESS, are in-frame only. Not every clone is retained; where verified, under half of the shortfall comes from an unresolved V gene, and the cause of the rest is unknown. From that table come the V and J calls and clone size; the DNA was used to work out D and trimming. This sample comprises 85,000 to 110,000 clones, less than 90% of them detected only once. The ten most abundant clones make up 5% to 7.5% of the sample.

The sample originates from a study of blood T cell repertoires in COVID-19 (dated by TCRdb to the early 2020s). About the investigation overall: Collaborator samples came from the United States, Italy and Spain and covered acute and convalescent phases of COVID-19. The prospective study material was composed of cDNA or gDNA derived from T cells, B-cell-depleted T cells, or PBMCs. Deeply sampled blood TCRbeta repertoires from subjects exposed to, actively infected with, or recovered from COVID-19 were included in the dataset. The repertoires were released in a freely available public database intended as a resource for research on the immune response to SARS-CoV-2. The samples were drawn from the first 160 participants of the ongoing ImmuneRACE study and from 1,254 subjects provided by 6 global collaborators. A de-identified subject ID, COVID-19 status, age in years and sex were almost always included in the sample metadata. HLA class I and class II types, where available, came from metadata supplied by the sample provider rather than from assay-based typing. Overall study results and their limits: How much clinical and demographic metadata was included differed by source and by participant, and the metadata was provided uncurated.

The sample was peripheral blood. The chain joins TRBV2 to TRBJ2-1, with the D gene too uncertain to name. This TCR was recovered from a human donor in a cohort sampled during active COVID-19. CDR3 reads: CASSDLGYNEQFF. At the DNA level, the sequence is TGTGCCAGCAGTGATCTCGGTTACAATGAGCAGTTCTTC.